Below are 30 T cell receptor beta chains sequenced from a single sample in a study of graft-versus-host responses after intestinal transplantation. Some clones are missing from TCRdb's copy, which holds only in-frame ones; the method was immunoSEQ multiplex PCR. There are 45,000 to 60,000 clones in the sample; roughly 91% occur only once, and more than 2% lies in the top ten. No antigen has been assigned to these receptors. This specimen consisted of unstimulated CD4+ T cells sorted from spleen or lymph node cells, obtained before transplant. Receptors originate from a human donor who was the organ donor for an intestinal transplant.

The chain's CDR3 is CASTTGQGYETQYF. CDR3 nucleotide sequence: TGTGCCAGCACCACGGGACAGGGGTACGAGACCCAGTACTTC. The J gene is TRBJ2-5, the V gene TRBV28; 10 nucleotides agree with TRBD1. V lost 7 bases and J lost 5; bases outside the gene matches: 7. Germline V gives CDR1 MDHEN, CDR2 SYDVKM. The CDR3 extends over 14 amino acids. The full variable domain, with the rest looked up from reference TRBV28 and TRBJ2-5, is DVKVTQSSRYLVKRTGEKVFLECVQDMDHENMFWYRQDPGLGLRLIYFSYDVKMKEKGDIPEGYSVSREKKERFSLILESASTNQTSMYLCASTTGQGYETQYFGPGTRLLVL.

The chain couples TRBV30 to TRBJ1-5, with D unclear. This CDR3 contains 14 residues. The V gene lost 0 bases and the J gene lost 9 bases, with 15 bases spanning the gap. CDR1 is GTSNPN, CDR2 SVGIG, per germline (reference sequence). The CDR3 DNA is TGTGCCTGGAGTGTACAGACCATCAATGCGCCCCAGCATTTT. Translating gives CAWSVQTINAPQHF. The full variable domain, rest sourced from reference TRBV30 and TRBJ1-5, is SQTIHQWPATLVQPVGSPLSLECTVEGTSNPNLYWYRQAAGRGLQLLFYSVGIGQISSEVPQNLSASRPQDRQFILSSKKLLLSDSGFYLCAWSVQTINAPQHFGDGTRLSIL.

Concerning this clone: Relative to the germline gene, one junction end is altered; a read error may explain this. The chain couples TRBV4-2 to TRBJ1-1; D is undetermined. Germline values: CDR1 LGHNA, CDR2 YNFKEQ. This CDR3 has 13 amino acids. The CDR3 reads CASSQPQNAEAFF. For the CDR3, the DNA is TGTGCCAGCAGCCAACCACAGAACGCTGAGGCTTTCTTT.

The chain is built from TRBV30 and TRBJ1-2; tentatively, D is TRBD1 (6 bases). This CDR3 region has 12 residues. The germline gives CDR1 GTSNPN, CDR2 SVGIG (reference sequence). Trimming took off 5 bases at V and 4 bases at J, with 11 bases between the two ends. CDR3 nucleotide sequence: TGTGCCTGGGGTCGGGACACCTATGGCTACACCTTC. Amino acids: CAWGRDTYGYTF.

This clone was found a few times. The CDR3 region is CSADKSGYTF. CDR3 coding DNA: TGCAGTGCCGATAAAAGTGGCTACACCTTC. This chain joins TRBV20-1 and TRBJ1-2; D is unresolved. CDR3 length equals 10 residues. In germline, CDR1 is DFQATT, CDR2 SNEGSKA (reference sequence). The V gene lost 6 bases and the J gene lost 7 bases, with 9 bases spanning the gap.

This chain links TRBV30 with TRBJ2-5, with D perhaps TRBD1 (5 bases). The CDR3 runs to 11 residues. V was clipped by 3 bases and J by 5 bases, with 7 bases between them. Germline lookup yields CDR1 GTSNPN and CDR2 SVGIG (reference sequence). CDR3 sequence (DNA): TGTGCCTGGAGGGGGCCCGAGACCCAGTACTTC. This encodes CAWRGPETQYF.

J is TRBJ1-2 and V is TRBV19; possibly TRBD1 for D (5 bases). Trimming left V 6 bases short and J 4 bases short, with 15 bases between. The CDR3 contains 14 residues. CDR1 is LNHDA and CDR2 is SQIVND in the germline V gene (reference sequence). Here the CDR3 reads CASSPTRQSYGYTF. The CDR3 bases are TGTGCCAGTAGCCCTACCCGACAGTCCTATGGCTACACCTTC.

Written as DNA, the CDR3 is TGTGCCAGCAGCCCTGGCGAGTATAGGTACGAGCAGTACTTC. It yields the protein CASSPGEYRYEQYF. The chain combines TRBV7-7 with TRBJ2-7; D remains ambiguous. In germline, CDR1 is SSHAT, CDR2 FNYEAQ (reference sequence). The CDR3 spans 14 residues. The V gene lost 5 bases and the J gene lost 4 bases, with 15 bases spanning the gap.

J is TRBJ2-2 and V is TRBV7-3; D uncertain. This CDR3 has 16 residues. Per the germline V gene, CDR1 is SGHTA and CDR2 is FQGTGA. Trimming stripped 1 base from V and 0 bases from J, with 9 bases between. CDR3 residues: CASSLRGGANTGELFF. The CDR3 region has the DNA TGTGCCAGCAGCTTAAGAGGTGGCGCGAACACCGGGGAGCTGTTTTTT.

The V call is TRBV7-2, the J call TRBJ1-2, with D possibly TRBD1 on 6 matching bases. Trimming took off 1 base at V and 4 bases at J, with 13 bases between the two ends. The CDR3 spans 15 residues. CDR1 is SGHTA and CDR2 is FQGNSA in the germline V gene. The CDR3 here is CASSLGGGQSYGYTF. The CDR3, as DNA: TGTGCCAGCAGCTTAGGAGGAGGACAGAGCTATGGCTACACCTTC.

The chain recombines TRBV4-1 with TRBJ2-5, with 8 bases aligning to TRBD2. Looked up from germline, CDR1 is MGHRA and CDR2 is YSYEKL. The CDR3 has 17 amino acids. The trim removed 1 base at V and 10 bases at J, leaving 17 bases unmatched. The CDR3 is CASSQGGTGTRVLYQYF. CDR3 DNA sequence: TGCGCCAGCAGCCAAGGAGGGACCGGGACTAGGGTTTTATACCAGTACTTC.

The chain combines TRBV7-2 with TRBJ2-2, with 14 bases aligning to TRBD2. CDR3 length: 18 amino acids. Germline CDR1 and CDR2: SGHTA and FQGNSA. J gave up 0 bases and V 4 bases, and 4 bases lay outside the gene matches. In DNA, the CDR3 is TGTGCCAGCAGCTCGGGACTAGCGGGAGCCGCGAACACCGGGGAGCTGTTTTTT. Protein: CASSSGLAGAANTGELFF.

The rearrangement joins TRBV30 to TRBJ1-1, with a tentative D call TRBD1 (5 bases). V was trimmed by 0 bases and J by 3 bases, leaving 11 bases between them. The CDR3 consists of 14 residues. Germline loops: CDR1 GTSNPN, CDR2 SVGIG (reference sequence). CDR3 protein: CAWSVTWGDTEAFF. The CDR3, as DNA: TGTGCCTGGAGTGTGACCTGGGGGGACACTGAAGCTTTCTTT.

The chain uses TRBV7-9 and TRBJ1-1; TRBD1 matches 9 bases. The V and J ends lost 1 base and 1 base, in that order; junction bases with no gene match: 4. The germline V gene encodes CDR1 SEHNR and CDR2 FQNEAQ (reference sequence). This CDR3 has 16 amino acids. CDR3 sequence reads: CASSLDPGQGNTEAFF. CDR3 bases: TGTGCCAGCAGCTTAGATCCGGGACAGGGGAACACTGAAGCTTTCTTT.

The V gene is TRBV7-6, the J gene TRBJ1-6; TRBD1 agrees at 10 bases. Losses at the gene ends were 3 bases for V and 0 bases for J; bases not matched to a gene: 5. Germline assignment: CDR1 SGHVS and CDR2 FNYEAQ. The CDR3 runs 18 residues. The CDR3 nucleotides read TGTGCCAGCAGCTTGGGACAGGGGCTGAGCTCCTATAATTCACCCCTCCACTTT. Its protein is CASSLGQGLSSYNSPLHF.

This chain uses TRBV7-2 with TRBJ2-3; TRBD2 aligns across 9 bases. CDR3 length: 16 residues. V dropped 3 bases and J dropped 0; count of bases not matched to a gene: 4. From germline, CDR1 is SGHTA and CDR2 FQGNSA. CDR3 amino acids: CASSLTSGLSTDTQYF. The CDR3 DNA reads TGTGCCAGCAGCTTGACTAGCGGCTTGAGCACAGATACGCAGTATTTT.

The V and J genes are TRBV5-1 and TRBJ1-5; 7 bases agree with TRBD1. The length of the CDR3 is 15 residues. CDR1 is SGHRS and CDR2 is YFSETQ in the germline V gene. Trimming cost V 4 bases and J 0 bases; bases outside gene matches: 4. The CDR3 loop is CASSRTGDSNQPQHF. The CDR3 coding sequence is TGCGCCAGCAGCCGTACAGGGGATAGCAATCAGCCCCAGCATTTT. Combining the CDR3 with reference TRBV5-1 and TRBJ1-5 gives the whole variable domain KAGVTQTPRYLIKTRGQQVTLSCSPISGHRSVSWYQQTPGQGLQFLFEYFSETQRNKGNFPGRFSGRQFSNSRSEMNVSTLELGDSALYLCASSRTGDSNQPQHFGDGTRLSIL.

The CDR3 sequence is CASSLAWGDTQYF. The CDR3 coding sequence is TGTGCCAGCAGCTTAGCGTGGGGAGATACGCAGTATTTT. The rearrangement joins TRBV7-2 to TRBJ2-3; D is ambiguous. Germline assignment: CDR1 SGHTA and CDR2 FQGNSA. This CDR3 is built from 13 residues. The V and J ends lost 0 bases and 5 bases respectively, with 6 bases between them.

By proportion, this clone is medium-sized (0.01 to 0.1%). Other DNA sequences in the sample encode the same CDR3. This CDR3 reads CASSLQVNTEAFF. DNA of the CDR3: TGTGCCAGCAGCTTGCAGGTCAACACTGAAGCTTTCTTT. V and J are TRBV7-2 and TRBJ1-1; D is uncertain. CDR3 size: 13 residues. Deletions cut 3 bases from V and 2 bases from J, with 7 bases between. The germline CDR1 and CDR2 sequences are SGHTA and FQGNSA.

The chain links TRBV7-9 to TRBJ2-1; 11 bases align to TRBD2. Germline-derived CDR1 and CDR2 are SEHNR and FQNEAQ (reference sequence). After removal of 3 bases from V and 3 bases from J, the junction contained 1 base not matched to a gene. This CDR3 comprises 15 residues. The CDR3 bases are TGTGCCAGCAGCTTCGGGACTAGCGGCTACAATGAGCAGTTCTTC. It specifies CASSFGTSGYNEQFF.

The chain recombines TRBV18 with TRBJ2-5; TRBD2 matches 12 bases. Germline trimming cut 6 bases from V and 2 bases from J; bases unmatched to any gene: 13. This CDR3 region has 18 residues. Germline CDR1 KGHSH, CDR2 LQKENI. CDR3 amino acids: CASSRTATSGRTQETQYF. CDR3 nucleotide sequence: TGTGCCAGCTCCCGGACGGCGACTAGCGGGAGAACTCAAGAGACCCAGTACTTC.

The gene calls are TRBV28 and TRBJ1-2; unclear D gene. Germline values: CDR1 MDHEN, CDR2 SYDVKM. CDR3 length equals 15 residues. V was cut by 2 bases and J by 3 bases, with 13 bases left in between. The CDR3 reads CASSLGRTGDYGYTF. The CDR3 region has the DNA TGTGCCAGCAGTTTAGGACGAACCGGGGACTATGGCTACACCTTC.

Here the CDR3 reads CASSDRWWKGLETQYF. DNA of the CDR3: TGTGCCAGCAGTGACAGGTGGTGGAAAGGGTTGGAGACCCAGTACTTC. J is TRBJ2-5 and V is TRBV2; D ambiguous. Between the trimmed V and J ends, which lost 3 bases and 5 bases, there was a span of 19 bases. This CDR3 comprises 16 residues. Germline-derived CDR1 and CDR2 are SNHLY and FYNNEI.

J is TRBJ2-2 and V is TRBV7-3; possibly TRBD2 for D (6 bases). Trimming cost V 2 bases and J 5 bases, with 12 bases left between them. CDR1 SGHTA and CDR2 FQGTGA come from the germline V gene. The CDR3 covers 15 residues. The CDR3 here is CASSLEGTGTGELFF. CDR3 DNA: TGTGCCAGCAGCTTAGAGGGGACTGGGACCGGGGAGCTGTTTTTT.

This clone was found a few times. The CDR3 DNA reads TGTGCCAGCAGCTTGGCCATAGGGCAGAACACTGAAGCTTTCTTT. As protein: CASSLAIGQNTEAFF. V and J are TRBV4-2 and TRBJ1-1, with D unclear. Trimming removed 5 bases at V and 1 base at J, with 14 bases between. This CDR3 region has 15 residues. Looked up from germline, CDR1 is LGHNA and CDR2 is YNFKEQ.

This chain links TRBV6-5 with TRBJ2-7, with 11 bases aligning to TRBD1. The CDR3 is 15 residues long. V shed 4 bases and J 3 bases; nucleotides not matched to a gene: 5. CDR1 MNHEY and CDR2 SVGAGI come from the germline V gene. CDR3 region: CASSFGQGAVYEQYF. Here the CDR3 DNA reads TGTGCCAGCAGTTTCGGACAGGGGGCTGTCTACGAGCAGTACTTC.

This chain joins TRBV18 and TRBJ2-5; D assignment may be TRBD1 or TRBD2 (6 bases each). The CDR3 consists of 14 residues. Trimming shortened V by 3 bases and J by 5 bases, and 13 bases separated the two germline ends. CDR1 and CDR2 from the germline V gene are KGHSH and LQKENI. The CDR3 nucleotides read TGTGCCAGCTCACCGTTCGGGGGCGCTGAGACCCAGTACTTC. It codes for CASSPFGGAETQYF.

CDR3 protein: CATSRSRGTGNQPQHF. CDR3 coding DNA: TGTGCCACCAGCAGATCCCGCGGGACAGGGAATCAGCCCCAGCATTTT. This rearrangement joins TRBV15 to TRBJ1-5, with TRBD1 matching 9 bases. Germline CDR1 reads LNHNV; CDR2 reads YYDKDF (reference sequence). The CDR3 totals 16 residues. J gave up 4 bases and V 2 bases, and 6 bases lay outside the gene matches.

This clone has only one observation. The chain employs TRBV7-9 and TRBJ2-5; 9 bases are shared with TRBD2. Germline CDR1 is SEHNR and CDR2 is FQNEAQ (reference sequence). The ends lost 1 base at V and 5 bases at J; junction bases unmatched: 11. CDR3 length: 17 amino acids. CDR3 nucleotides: TGTGCCAGCAGCTTAGGTAGCGGGAGAGGGGTTTTCGAGACCCAGTACTTC. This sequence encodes CASSLGSGRGVFETQYF.

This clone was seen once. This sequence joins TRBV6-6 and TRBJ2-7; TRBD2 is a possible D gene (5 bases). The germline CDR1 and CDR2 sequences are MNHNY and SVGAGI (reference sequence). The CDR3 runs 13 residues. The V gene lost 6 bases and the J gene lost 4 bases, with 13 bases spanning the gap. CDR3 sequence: CASRRTAQYEQYF. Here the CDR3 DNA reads TGTGCCAGCAGGAGGACTGCACAATACGAGCAGTACTTC.